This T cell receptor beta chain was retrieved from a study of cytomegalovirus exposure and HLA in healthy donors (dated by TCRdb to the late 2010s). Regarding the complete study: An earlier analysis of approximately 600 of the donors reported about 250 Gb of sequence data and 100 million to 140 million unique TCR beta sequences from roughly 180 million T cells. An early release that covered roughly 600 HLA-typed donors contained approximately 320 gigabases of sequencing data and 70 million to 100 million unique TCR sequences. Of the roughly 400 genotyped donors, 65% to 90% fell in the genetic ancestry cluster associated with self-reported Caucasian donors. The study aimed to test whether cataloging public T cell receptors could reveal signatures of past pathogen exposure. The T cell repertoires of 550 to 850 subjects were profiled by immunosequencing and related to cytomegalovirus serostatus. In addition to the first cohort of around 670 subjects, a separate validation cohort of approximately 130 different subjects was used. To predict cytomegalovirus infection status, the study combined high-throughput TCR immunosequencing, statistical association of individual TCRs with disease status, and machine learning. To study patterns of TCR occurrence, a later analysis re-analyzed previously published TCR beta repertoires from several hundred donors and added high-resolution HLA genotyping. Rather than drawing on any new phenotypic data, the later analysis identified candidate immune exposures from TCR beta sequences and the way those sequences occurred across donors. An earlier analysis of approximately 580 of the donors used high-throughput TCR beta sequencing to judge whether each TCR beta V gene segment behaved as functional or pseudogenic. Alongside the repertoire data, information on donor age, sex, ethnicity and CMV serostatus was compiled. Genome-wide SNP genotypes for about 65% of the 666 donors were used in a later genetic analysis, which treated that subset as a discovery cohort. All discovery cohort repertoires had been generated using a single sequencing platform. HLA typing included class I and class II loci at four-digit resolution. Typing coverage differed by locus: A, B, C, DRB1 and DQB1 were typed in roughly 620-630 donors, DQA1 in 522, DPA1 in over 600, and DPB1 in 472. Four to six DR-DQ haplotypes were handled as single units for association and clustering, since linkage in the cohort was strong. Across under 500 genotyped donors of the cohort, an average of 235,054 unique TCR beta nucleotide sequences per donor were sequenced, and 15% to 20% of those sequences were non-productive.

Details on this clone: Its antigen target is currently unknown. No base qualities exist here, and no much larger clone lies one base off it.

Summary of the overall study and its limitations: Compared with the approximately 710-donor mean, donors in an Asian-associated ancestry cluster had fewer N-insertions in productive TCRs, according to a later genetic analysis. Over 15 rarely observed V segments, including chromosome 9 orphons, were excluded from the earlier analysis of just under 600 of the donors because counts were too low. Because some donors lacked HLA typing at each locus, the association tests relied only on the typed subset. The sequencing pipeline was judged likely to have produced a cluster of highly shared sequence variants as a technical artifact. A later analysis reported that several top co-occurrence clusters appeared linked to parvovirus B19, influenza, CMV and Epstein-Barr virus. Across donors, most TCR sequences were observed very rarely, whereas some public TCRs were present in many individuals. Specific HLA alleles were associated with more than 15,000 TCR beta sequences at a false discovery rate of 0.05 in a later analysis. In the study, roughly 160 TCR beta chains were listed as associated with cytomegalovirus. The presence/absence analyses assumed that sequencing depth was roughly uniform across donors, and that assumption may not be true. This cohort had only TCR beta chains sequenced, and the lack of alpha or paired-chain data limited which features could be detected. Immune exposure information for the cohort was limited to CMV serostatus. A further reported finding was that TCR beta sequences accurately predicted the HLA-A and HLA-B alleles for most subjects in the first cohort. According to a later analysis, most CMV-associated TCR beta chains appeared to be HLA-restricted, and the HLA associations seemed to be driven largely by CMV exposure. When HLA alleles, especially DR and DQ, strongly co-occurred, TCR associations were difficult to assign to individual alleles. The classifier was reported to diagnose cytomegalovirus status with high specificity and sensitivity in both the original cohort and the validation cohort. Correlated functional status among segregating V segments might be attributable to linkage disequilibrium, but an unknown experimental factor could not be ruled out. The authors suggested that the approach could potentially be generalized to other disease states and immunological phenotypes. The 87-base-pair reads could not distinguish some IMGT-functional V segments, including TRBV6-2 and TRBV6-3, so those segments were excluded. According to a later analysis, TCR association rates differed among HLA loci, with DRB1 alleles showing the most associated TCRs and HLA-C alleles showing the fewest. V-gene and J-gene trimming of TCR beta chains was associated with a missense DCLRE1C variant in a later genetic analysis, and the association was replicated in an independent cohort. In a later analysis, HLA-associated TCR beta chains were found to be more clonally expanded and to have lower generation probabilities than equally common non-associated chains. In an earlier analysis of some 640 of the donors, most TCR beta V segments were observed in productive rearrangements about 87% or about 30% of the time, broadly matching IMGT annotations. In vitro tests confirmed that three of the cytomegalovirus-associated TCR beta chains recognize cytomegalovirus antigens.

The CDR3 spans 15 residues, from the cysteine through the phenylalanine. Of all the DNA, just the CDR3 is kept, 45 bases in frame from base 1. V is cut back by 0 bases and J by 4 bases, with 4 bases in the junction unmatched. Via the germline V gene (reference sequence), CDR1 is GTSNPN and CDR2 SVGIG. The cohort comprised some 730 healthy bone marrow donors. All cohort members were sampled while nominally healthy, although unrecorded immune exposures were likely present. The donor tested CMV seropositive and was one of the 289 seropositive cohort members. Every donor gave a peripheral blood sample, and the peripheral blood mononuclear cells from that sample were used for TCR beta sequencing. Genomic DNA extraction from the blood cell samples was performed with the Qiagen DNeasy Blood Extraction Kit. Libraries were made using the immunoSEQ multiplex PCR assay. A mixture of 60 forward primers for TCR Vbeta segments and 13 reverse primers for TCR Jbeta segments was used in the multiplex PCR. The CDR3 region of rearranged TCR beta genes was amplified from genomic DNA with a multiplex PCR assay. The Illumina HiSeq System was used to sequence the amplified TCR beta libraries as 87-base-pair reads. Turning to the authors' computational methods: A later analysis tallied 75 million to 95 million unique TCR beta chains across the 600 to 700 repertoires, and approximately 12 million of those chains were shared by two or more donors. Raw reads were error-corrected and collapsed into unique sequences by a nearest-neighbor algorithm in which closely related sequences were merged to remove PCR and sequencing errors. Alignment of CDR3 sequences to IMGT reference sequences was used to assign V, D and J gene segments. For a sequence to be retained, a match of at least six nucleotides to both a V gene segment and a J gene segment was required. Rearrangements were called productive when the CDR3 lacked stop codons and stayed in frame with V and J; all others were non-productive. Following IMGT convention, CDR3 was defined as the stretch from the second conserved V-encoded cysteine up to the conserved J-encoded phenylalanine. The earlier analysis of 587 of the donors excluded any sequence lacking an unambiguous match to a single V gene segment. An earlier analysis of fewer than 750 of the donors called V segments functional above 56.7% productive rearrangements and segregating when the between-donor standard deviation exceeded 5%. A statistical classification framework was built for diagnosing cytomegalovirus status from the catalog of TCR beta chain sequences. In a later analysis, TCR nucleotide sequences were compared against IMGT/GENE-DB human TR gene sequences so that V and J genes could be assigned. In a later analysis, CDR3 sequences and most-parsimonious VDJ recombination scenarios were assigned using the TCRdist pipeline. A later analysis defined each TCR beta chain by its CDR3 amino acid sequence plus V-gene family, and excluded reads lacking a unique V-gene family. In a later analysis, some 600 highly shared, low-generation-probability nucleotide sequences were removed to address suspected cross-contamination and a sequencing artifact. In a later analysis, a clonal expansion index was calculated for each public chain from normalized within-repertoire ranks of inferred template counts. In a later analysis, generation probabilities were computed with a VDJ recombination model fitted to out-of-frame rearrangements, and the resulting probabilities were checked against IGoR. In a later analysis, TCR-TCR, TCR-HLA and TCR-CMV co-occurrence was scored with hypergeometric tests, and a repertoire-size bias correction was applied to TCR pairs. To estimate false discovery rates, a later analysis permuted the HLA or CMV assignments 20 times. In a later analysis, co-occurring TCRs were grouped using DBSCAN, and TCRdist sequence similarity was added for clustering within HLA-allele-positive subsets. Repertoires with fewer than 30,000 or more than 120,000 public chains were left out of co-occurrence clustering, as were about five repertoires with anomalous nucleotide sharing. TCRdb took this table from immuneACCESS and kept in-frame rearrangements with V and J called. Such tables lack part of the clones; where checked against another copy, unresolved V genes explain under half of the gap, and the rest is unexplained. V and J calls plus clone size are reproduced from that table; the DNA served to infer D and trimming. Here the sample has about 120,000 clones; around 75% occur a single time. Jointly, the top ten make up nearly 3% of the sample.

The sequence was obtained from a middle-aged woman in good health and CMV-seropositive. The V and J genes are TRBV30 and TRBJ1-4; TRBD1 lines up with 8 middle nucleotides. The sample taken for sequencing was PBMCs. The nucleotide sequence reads TGTGCCTGGAGTGTACCTACAGGGGGTAATGAAAAACTGTTTTTT. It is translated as CAWSVPTGGNEKLFF.